What follows is one T cell receptor (beta chain) and its context. What it recognizes is unknown. This sample was included in a study of cytomegalovirus exposure and HLA in healthy donors. Study-level findings and limits: Subsequent analysis revealed that first-cohort TCR clusters tended to co-occur in the 100 to 150 validation repertoires.

Libraries were prepared by immunoSEQ multiplex PCR; TCRdb keeps only in-frame clonotypes and omits some of them. The data hold over 200,000 clones, with 80% to 95% observed a single time. The V segment lost 0 bases and the J segment 0 bases; nucleotides outside the gene matches: 10. This CDR3 spans 18 amino acids. CDR1 is GTSNPN, CDR2 SVGIG, per germline (reference sequence). This sequence was found in a woman in her 30s in good health and CMV-seronegative. The J gene is TRBJ1-5, the V gene TRBV30, with 8 bases lining up with TRBD1. The sample comprised PBMCs. The CDR3 region has the DNA TGTGCCTGGAGTGTTCGGGACAGGAGAAAGGATAGCAATCAGCCCCAGCATTTT. Protein product: CAWSVRDRRKDSNQPQHF.